Listed below are T cell receptor beta chains from one sample, sequenced in a study of T cells in Graves' hyperthyroidism and ophthalmopathy. MiXCR, applied by TCRdb to the multiplex PCR reads, yields one record per CDR3 protein. This table holds under 650,000 distinct CDR3 sequences, around 15% found once. The sample taken for sequencing was blood. Every receptor here comes from a woman aged 25 to 39 with Graves' hyperthyroidism. CDR3s include the opening cysteine and the closing phenylalanine or tryptophan. The D gene is left open where the match is weak. Clone size is not always given. Where it is, it says once, few, many or a class for expanded clones.

d_call: TRBD2
v_call: TRBV20-1
clone_size: many
j_call: TRBJ2-7
cdr3_nt: TGCAGTGCTAACGGACTAGCGGGAGGGCCTTCCTACGAGCAGTACTTC
cdr3_aa: CSANGLAGGPSYEQYF

d_call: TRBD2
v_call: TRBV20-1
clone_size: NA
j_call: TRBJ2-1
cdr3_nt: TGCAGTGCTAGGACTAGCGGGAGGAATGAGCAGTTCTTC
cdr3_aa: CSARTSGRNEQFF

d_call: TRBD2
v_call: TRBV4-2
clone_size: NA
j_call: TRBJ2-7
cdr3_nt: TGTGCCAGCAGCCAAGTAAAGGCTAGCGGGACCTACGAGCAGTACTTC
cdr3_aa: CASSQVKASGTYEQYF

d_call: NA
v_call: TRBV25-1
clone_size: NA
j_call: TRBJ2-1
cdr3_nt: TGTGCCAGCAGTGACTGGGGTAATGAGCAGTTCTTC
cdr3_aa: CASSDWGNEQFF

d_call: TRBD2
v_call: TRBV20-1
clone_size: many
j_call: TRBJ2-7
cdr3_nt: TGCAGTGCTAGAGACCACGGGACTAGGAACTACGAGCAGTACTTC
cdr3_aa: CSARDHGTRNYEQYF

d_call: NA
v_call: TRBV7-9
clone_size: NA
j_call: TRBJ2-7
cdr3_nt: TGTGCCAGCAGCTTTAATCCCTACGAGCAGTACTTC
cdr3_aa: CASSFNPYEQYF

d_call: TRBD2
v_call: TRBV6-1
clone_size: few
j_call: TRBJ2-3
cdr3_nt: TGTGCCAGCAGTCAGGGGACTAGCATAACAGATACGCAGTATTTT
cdr3_aa: CASSQGTSITDTQYF

d_call: NA
v_call: TRBV20-1
clone_size: many
j_call: TRBJ2-7
cdr3_nt: TGCAGTGCTAGTCCTACGGGCTACGAGCAGTACTTC
cdr3_aa: CSASPTGYEQYF

d_call: TRBD2
v_call: TRBV27
clone_size: NA
j_call: TRBJ2-3
cdr3_nt: TGTGCCAGCAGTTTATGGGCTAGCGGGAGGGTCACAGATACGCAGTATTTT
cdr3_aa: CASSLWASGRVTDTQYF

d_call: NA
v_call: TRBV28
clone_size: many
j_call: TRBJ2-7
cdr3_nt: TGTGCCAGCAGTTTAGACCCCGGGACCTCTGGCTACGAGCAGTACTTC
cdr3_aa: CASSLDPGTSGYEQYF

d_call: TRBD1
v_call: TRBV9
clone_size: NA
j_call: TRBJ1-6
cdr3_nt: TGTGCCAGCAGCGCCCGTCCGGGACAGGGGAATTCACCCCTCCACTTT
cdr3_aa: CASSARPGQGNSPLHF

d_call: NA
v_call: TRBV4-2
clone_size: NA
j_call: TRBJ1-1
cdr3_nt: TGTGCCAGCAGCCAAGATAGGCCGGTGAACACTGAAGCTTTCTTT
cdr3_aa: CASSQDRPVNTEAFF

d_call: NA
v_call: TRBV6-2/TRBV6-3
clone_size: many
j_call: TRBJ2-3
cdr3_nt: TGTGCCAGCAGTTACTCGAGGGCCTTGGCAAACACAGATACGCAGTATTTT
cdr3_aa: CASSYSRALANTDTQYF

d_call: TRBD1
v_call: TRBV28
clone_size: many
j_call: TRBJ2-7
cdr3_nt: TGTGCCAGCAGTCCGCACACGGGGACAGGGTCCGAGCAGTACTTC
cdr3_aa: CASSPHTGTGSEQYF

d_call: NA
v_call: TRBV28
clone_size: NA
j_call: TRBJ1-2
cdr3_nt: TGTGCCAGCAGTCTGGGAGGGGGACATGGTGCTAACTATGGCTACACCTTC
cdr3_aa: CASSLGGGHGANYGYTF

d_call: TRBD1
v_call: TRBV29-1
clone_size: many
j_call: TRBJ1-2
cdr3_nt: TGCAGCGTTGAGCCGACAGGGGGGGTTAGCTATGGCTACACCTTC
cdr3_aa: CSVEPTGGVSYGYTF

d_call: NA
v_call: TRBV20-1
clone_size: few
j_call: TRBJ1-6
cdr3_nt: TGCAGTGCCCGCGGCCACATCAATAATTCACCCCTCCACTTT
cdr3_aa: CSARGHINNSPLHF

d_call: NA
v_call: TRBV28
clone_size: NA
j_call: TRBJ2-1
cdr3_nt: TGTACCAGCATCGAGGGGAGCGGAAGCCCCTACAATGAGCAGTTCTTC
cdr3_aa: CTSIEGSGSPYNEQFF

d_call: TRBD1
v_call: TRBV5-1
clone_size: many
j_call: TRBJ2-3
cdr3_nt: TGCGCCAGCAGCTTACCCGGGACAGGGGGAGATACGCAGTATTTT
cdr3_aa: CASSLPGTGGDTQYF

d_call: NA
v_call: TRBV10-3
clone_size: few
j_call: TRBJ2-1
cdr3_nt: TGTGCCATCAGTGCCCACAGGGACCGCGATGAGCAGTTCTTC
cdr3_aa: CAISAHRDRDEQFF

d_call: TRBD1
v_call: TRBV19
clone_size: NA
j_call: TRBJ2-1
cdr3_nt: TGTGCCAGTAGCCTCAGGGGGCACTACAATGAGCAGTTCTTC
cdr3_aa: CASSLRGHYNEQFF

d_call: NA
v_call: TRBV4-1
clone_size: NA
j_call: TRBJ1-6
cdr3_nt: TGCGCCAGCAGCAGGACAGCCAGCTCCTATAATTCACCCCTCCACTTT
cdr3_aa: CASSRTASSYNSPLHF

d_call: NA
v_call: TRBV2
clone_size: many
j_call: TRBJ2-2
cdr3_nt: TGTGCCAGCAGGGAGGGGGGAACCCTGAGCTGGGGACTGTTTTTT
cdr3_aa: CASREGGTLSWGLFF

d_call: TRBD1
v_call: TRBV12-3/TRBV12-4
clone_size: many
j_call: TRBJ1-2
cdr3_nt: TGTGCCAGCAGACCGGGGGCACCAGGGGGTGGCTACACCTTC
cdr3_aa: CASRPGAPGGGYTF

d_call: NA
v_call: TRBV15
clone_size: many
j_call: TRBJ2-1
cdr3_nt: TGTGCCACCAGCAGAGAGACCGAGAGCTCCTACAATGAGCAGTTCTTC
cdr3_aa: CATSRETESSYNEQFF

d_call: NA
v_call: TRBV12-3/TRBV12-4
clone_size: many
j_call: TRBJ2-3
cdr3_nt: TGTGCCAGCAGCCCCAGACACGAAGCCACAGATACGCAGTATTTT
cdr3_aa: CASSPRHEATDTQYF

d_call: NA
v_call: TRBV28
clone_size: many
j_call: TRBJ1-1
cdr3_nt: TGTGCCAGCAGTTTAGTGAATTTGAACACTGAAGCTTTCTTT
cdr3_aa: CASSLVNLNTEAFF

d_call: NA
v_call: TRBV12-3/TRBV12-4
clone_size: NA
j_call: TRBJ2-4
cdr3_nt: TGTGCCAGCAGCCCACTAGGGGAAGCCAAAAACATTCAGTACTTC
cdr3_aa: CASSPLGEAKNIQYF